What follows are 23 T cell receptor beta chains derived from one specimen sequenced in a study of CD8 T cells in Susac syndrome. Roughly 0.45 to 1 ug RNA was reverse transcribed with random hexamers. TCRdb itself ran the immunoSEQ multiplex PCR reads through MiXCR, one entry per CDR3 protein. The profile covers some 160,000 distinct CDR3 sequences, with nearly 97% appearing a single time and 0.065% to 0.095% taken by the ten largest. Input material: CD4+ T cells from PBMCs. These receptors originate from a human donor with Susac syndrome.

The table lists this clonotype with a count of one. This chain joins TRBV12-3 or TRBV12-4 and TRBJ2-3, with a weak D call TRBD1 (6 bases). V lost 7 bases and J lost 6, with 11 bases in between. This CDR3 comprises 12 residues. The CDR3 loop is CASTTGSDTQYF. The CDR3 DNA follows: TGTGCCAGCACCACAGGGAGCGATACGCAGTATTTT.

The V and J genes are TRBV20-1 and TRBJ2-2, with TRBD1 identical over 7 bases. After removal of 6 bases from V and 7 bases from J, the junction contained 11 bases not matched to a gene. The germline V gene encodes CDR1 DFQATT and CDR2 SNEGSKA (reference sequence). The CDR3 consists of 14 residues. The CDR3 nucleotides read TGCAGTGCGAGTACCGGGACAGCCATCGGGGAGCTGTTTTTT. This gives the protein CSASTGTAIGELFF.

The chain is built from TRBV18 and TRBJ2-6; D is undetermined. The V end lost 3 bases, the J end lost 0 bases, and 9 bases lay between the germline ends. CDR1 and CDR2 from the germline V gene are KGHSH and LQKENI. The length of the CDR3 is 16 residues. The CDR3 protein is CASSPAVLSGANVLTF. CDR3 sequence (DNA): TGTGCCAGCTCACCCGCGGTACTCTCTGGGGCCAACGTCCTGACTTTC. Using reference TRBV18 and TRBJ2-6 for the parts outside the CDR3, the full variable domain is NAGVMQNPRHLVRRRGQEARLRCSPMKGHSHVYWYRQLPEEGLKFMVYLQKENIIDESGMPKERFSAEFPKEGPSILRIQQVVRGDSAAYFCASSPAVLSGANVLTFGAGSRLTVL.

In its sample, this clonotype was seen once. The chain recombines TRBV20-1 with TRBJ1-1; the D is unclear. V was shortened by 6 bases and J by 5 bases, with 10 bases between the two germline ends. The CDR3 is made up of 11 amino acids. Germline CDR1 reads DFQATT; CDR2 reads SNEGSKA (reference sequence). CDR3 sequence: CSATSRTEAFF. CDR3 nucleotides: TGCAGTGCAACGAGTAGGACTGAAGCTTTCTTT.

The J gene is TRBJ2-7, the V gene TRBV11-1; 8 nucleotides line up with TRBD1. The CDR3 loop spans 16 amino acids. The V gene's germline CDR1 is SGHAT and CDR2 FQDESV (reference sequence). V trimming: 5 bases; J trimming: 4 bases; junction bases outside the gene matches: 13. In DNA, the CDR3 is TGTGCCAGCAGCCCTTTATGGGGACAGGAAAGATACGAGCAGTACTTC. Residues: CASSPLWGQERYEQYF.

The rearrangement joins TRBV4-1 to TRBJ2-3; 8 bases fit TRBD2. Germline V gives CDR1 MGHRA, CDR2 YSYEKL. J gave up 1 base and V 1 base, and 7 bases lay outside the gene matches. This CDR3 has 17 residues. CDR3 DNA sequence: TGCGCCAGCAGCCAAGGGCCTAGCGGGTCTGGCACAGATACGCAGTATTTT. Encoded protein: CASSQGPSGSGTDTQYF.

V and J are TRBV5-1 and TRBJ2-2; tentatively, D is TRBD1 (5 bases). Trimming stripped 5 bases from V and 0 bases from J, with 11 bases between. In germline, CDR1 is SGHRS, CDR2 YFSETQ. CDR3 size: 15 residues. The CDR3 here is CASSDRQPNTGELFF. The DNA of the CDR3 is TGCGCCAGCAGTGACCGACAGCCGAACACCGGGGAGCTGTTTTTT.

V and J are TRBV28 and TRBJ2-7; 7 bases line up with TRBD1. Unmatched junction bases numbered 11, after V lost 8 bases and J lost 7 bases. The length of the CDR3 is 13 residues. Germline CDR1 and CDR2: MDHEN and SYDVKM. The CDR3 coding sequence is TGTGCCAGCTTAGACAGGGCCTGGGGAGAGCAGTACTTC. Protein product: CASLDRAWGEQYF.

The chain carries TRBV4-1 and TRBJ1-1, with no clear D. From germline, CDR1 is MGHRA and CDR2 YSYEKL. Trimming cost V 0 bases and J 1 base, with 9 bases left between them. This CDR3 has 15 residues. The CDR3 region is CASSQDVSPNTEAFF. As DNA, the CDR3 is TGCGCCAGCAGCCAAGATGTTTCGCCGAACACTGAAGCTTTCTTT.

The V gene is TRBV4-1, the J gene TRBJ1-6; D possibly corresponds to TRBD1 (5 bases). The CDR3 is made up of 16 amino acids. The ends were cut back, 2 bases at V and 7 bases at J, with 15 bases in the middle. Germline values: CDR1 MGHRA, CDR2 YSYEKL. The CDR3 DNA sequence: TGCGCCAGCAGCCAATATTCCGGGACGGCGAATTCACCCCTCCACTTT. Translation: CASSQYSGTANSPLHF.

The chain carries TRBV3-1 and TRBJ2-3; D is possibly TRBD2 (5 bases). In germline, CDR1 is LGHDT, CDR2 YNNKEL (reference sequence). The CDR3 runs 13 residues. V was trimmed by 11 bases and J by 5 bases, leaving 17 bases between them. The CDR3 region has the DNA TGTGCCGTAAGCGGAAGGGCCCAAGATACGCAGTATTTT. Encoded protein: CAVSGRAQDTQYF.

V is TRBV14 and J is TRBJ2-7; D not certain. V lost 1 base and J lost 1, with 8 bases in between. The CDR3 runs to 14 residues. Germline CDR1 SGHDN, CDR2 FVKESK. CDR3 DNA sequence: TGTGCCAGCAGCCAAGTACTTACTTCCTACGAGCAGTACTTC. Translation: CASSQVLTSYEQYF. The full variable domain, in which reference TRBV14 and TRBJ2-7 provide the parts outside the CDR3, is EAGVTQFPSHSVIEKGQTVTLRCDPISGHDNLYWYRRVMGKEIKFLLHFVKESKQDESGMPNNRFLAERTGGTYSTLKVQPAELEDSGVYFCASSQVLTSYEQYFGPGTRLTVT.

The chain recombines TRBV29-1 with TRBJ2-1; tentatively, D is TRBD2 (6 bases). Germline CDR1 is SQVTM and CDR2 is ANQGSEA. The CDR3 has 13 residues. The V and J ends lost 6 bases and 6 bases respectively, with 15 bases between them. The CDR3: CSVGTLQFNEQFF. In DNA, the CDR3 is TGCAGCGTCGGGACTCTCCAGTTCAATGAGCAGTTCTTC.

The V call is TRBV28, the J call TRBJ2-2; weak D call: TRBD1 (6 bases). The CDR3 consists of 14 residues. V was pared by 6 bases and J by 6 bases, with 14 bases between. Germline CDR1 and CDR2: MDHEN and SYDVKM. The chain's CDR3 is CASRFTGRPGELFF. For the CDR3, the DNA is TGTGCCAGCAGATTCACAGGGAGACCCGGGGAGCTGTTTTTT.

In its sample, this clonotype was seen once. The V call is TRBV2, the J call TRBJ1-2; TRBD1 is a possible D gene (5 bases). The CDR3 is 13 residues long. Trimming removed 7 bases from V and 6 bases from J, with 15 bases in between. Per germline, CDR1 SNHLY and CDR2 FYNNEI. The DNA for the CDR3 is TGTGCCAGCAATTGGGGGGGAGTTGATGGCTACACCTTC. It is translated as CASNWGGVDGYTF.

The V call is TRBV28, the J call TRBJ2-7; TRBD1 matches at 12 bases. The trim removed 4 bases at V and 7 bases at J, leaving 5 bases unmatched. Germline values: CDR1 MDHEN, CDR2 SYDVKM. The CDR3 length is 14 residues. DNA for the CDR3: TGTGCCAGCAGTTCAGGGACAGGGGGCGCAGAGCAGTACTTC. Translated: CASSSGTGGAEQYF.

The chain employs TRBV2 and TRBJ1-1; no clear D gene. Per the germline V gene, CDR1 is SNHLY and CDR2 is FYNNEI. This CDR3 contains 14 residues. The V end was cut by 4 bases, the J end by 1 base, with 10 bases between. The CDR3 here is CASSVATRNTEAFF. As DNA, the CDR3 is TGTGCCAGCAGTGTGGCGACGCGGAACACTGAAGCTTTCTTT. The full variable domain, its missing parts supplied by reference TRBV2 and TRBJ1-1, is EPEVTQTPSHQVTQMGQEVILRCVPISNHLYFYWYRQILGQKVEFLVSFYNNEISEKSEIFDDQFSVERPDGSNFTLKIRSTKLEDSAMYFCASSVATRNTEAFFGQGTRLTVV.

CDR3: CASSLGAGVSADTQYF. CDR3 DNA: TGTGCCAGCAGCCTCGGGGCCGGGGTATCGGCAGATACGCAGTATTTT. This chain connects TRBV9 to TRBJ2-3; D possibly matches TRBD1 or TRBD2 (5 bases each). CDR3 length equals 16 residues. Trimming pared 4 bases from V and 4 bases from J, leaving 19 bases between. The germline V gene encodes CDR1 SGDLS and CDR2 YYNGEE. Filled out from reference TRBV9 and TRBJ2-3, the complete variable domain reads DSGVTQTPKHLITATGQRVTLRCSPRSGDLSVYWYQQSLDQGLQFLIQYYNGEERAKGNILERFSAQQFPDLHSELNLSSLELGDSALYFCASSLGAGVSADTQYFGPGTRLTVL.

V gene TRBV29-1 combines with J gene TRBJ2-1; 13 bases line up with TRBD2. J lost 9 bases, V lost 7 bases, and 12 bases had no gene match. This CDR3 contains 15 residues. Germline V gene sequence: CDR1 SQVTM, CDR2 ANQGSEA. DNA of the CDR3: TGCAGCGCCTCAAATGGACTAGCGGGAGCCCCTGAGCAGTTCTTC. It encodes CSASNGLAGAPEQFF.

This chain links TRBV18 with TRBJ1-2; D is unresolved. The CDR3 sequence is 12 residues long. V was clipped by 2 bases and J by 8 bases, with 9 bases between them. The germline V gene has CDR1 KGHSH and CDR2 LQKENI. The CDR3 loop is CASSPGIGGYTF. DNA of the CDR3: TGTGCCAGCTCACCAGGGATTGGGGGCTACACCTTC.

This chain joins TRBV29-1 and TRBJ1-3; D gene unclear. The CDR3 loop spans 16 amino acids. Germline V gene sequence: CDR1 SQVTM, CDR2 ANQGSEA. Trimming stripped 2 bases from V and 0 bases from J, with 14 bases between. As DNA, the CDR3 is TGCAGCGTTGAATGGAGCGGAACTTACTCTGGAAACACCATATATTTT. It encodes CSVEWSGTYSGNTIYF.

The J gene is TRBJ2-7, the V gene TRBV3-1, with D possibly being TRBD2 (5 bases). CDR1 and CDR2 (germline): LGHDT, YNNKEL (reference sequence). Deletions cut 1 base from V and 6 bases from J, with 13 bases between. CDR3 length equals 14 residues. CDR3: CASSQGRLAAEQYF. CDR3 DNA sequence: TGTGCCAGCAGCCAAGGGCGCCTAGCTGCCGAGCAGTACTTC.

The V call is TRBV6-4, the J call TRBJ1-2, with unresolved D. V was pared by 2 bases and J by 4 bases, with 5 bases between. CDR1 MRHNA and CDR2 SNTAGT come from the germline V gene. CDR3 length equals 12 residues. CDR3 residues: CASSDGPYGYTF. The CDR3 DNA follows: TGTGCCAGCAGTGACGGACCCTATGGCTACACCTTC.